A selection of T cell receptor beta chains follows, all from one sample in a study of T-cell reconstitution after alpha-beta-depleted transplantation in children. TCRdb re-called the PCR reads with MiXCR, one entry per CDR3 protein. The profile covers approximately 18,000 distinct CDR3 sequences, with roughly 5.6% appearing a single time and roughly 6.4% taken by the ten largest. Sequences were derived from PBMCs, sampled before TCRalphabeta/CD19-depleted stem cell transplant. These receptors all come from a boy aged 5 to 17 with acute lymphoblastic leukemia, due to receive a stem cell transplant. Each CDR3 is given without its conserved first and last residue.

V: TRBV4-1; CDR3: ASSHSTGDGATYEQY
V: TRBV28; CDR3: ASSFGTEAF
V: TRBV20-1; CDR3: SARVRDNYWNTEAF
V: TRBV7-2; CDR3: ASSLRGMGGYT
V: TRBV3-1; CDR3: ASCQEWDGGGRETQY
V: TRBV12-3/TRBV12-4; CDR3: ASTQKELGRDSGNTIY
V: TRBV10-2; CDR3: ASSRDRDQPQH
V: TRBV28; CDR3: ASSLWGAANNEQF
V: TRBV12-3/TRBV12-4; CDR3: ASSLPPGQGFRGYT
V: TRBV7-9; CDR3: ASSGRQGANEKLF
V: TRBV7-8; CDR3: ASSSRMGHYGYT
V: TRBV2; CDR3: ASSETLVGGSSEQY
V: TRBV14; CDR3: ASSQRTGASFSLDTQY
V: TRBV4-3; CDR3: ASSQAGLAGYNEQF
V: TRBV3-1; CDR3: ASSQEERQGASQPQH
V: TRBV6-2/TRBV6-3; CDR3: ASTLPGQIYEQY